This passage covers 20 T cell receptor beta chains from one sample sequenced in a study of T cells in Graves' hyperthyroidism and ophthalmopathy (dated by TCRdb to about 2019). The library came from multiplex PCR. TCRdb shows the sequencer as Illumina HiSeq 2000. The TCR beta CDR3 regions were amplified from RNA transcripts. For the first round of RT-PCR on the TCR CDR3, the HTBI primer set was used together with the Qiagen OneStep RT-PCR kit. TCRdb passed the public sequencing reads through fastp at Q25 and MiXCR, retaining productive beta sequences. Rows matching on CDR3 protein sequence are summarized as one entry with the most common DNA and genes. This sample holds fewer than 250,000 distinct CDR3 sequences; 15% to 20% were observed only once. The ten largest make up 50% of the sample. The sequenced material came from blood. All receptors derive from a man between 45 and 60 years old with Graves' hyperthyroidism.

This clonotype has a handful of counts. This rearrangement joins TRBV18 to TRBJ1-3, with D tentatively TRBD1 (5 bases). Germline V CDR1 and CDR2: KGHSH, LQKENI. V shed 11 bases and J shed 1 base, with 15 bases lying between them. CDR3 size: 14 residues. The CDR3 DNA sequence: TGTGCCCCCATAATCGGGGGTTCTGGAAACACCATATATTTT. It codes for CAPIIGGSGNTIYF.

There are a few counts of this clonotype. The rearrangement links TRBV9 to TRBJ1-1; 7 positions agree with TRBD1. Per germline, CDR1 SGDLS and CDR2 YYNGEE. With V trimmed by 7 bases and J by 1 base, 13 bases remained unmatched. The CDR3 has 16 amino acids. CDR3 sequence (DNA): TGTGCCAGCCCCCACGGATGGACAGGCTGGAACACTGAAGCTTTCTTT. Translation gives CASPHGWTGWNTEAFF.

This chain connects TRBV5-5 to TRBJ1-2, with 9 bases matching TRBD1. The CDR3 loop spans 14 amino acids. Per the germline V gene, CDR1 is SGHKS and CDR2 is YYEKEE (reference sequence). Germline trimming cut 4 bases from V and 7 bases from J; bases unmatched to any gene: 8. Written as DNA, the CDR3 is TGTGCCAGCAGCATCTTCAGACAGGGGGTTGGCTACACCTTC. Amino acids: CASSIFRQGVGYTF.

At least ten counts were recorded for this clonotype. The V and J genes are TRBV5-1 and TRBJ2-2; TRBD2 matches 7 bases. Germline values: CDR1 SGHRS, CDR2 YFSETQ. CDR3 size: 14 residues. V lost 0 bases to trimming and J lost 7 bases; unmatched junction nucleotides: 3. The CDR3 bases are TGCGCCAGCAGCTTGGTCCCTAGCGGCGGGGAGCTGTTTTTT. This codes for CASSLVPSGGELFF.

This chain connects TRBV20-1 to TRBJ2-3, with TRBD2 identical over 9 bases. Trimming cost V 6 bases and J 4 bases; bases outside gene matches: 8. Per the germline V gene, CDR1 is DFQATT and CDR2 is SNEGSKA (reference sequence). This CDR3 comprises 14 residues. CDR3 nucleotide sequence: TGCAGTGCCCCCATGGGCGGGAGGGCAGATACGCAGTATTTT. This encodes CSAPMGGRADTQYF.

This clonotype was counted at least ten times. CDR3 sequence reads: CASSSPGQGRGGELFF. The CDR3 DNA reads as TGTGCCAGCAGCTCTCCGGGACAGGGACGAGGCGGGGAGCTGTTTTTT. The chain recombines TRBV7-2 with TRBJ2-2; TRBD1 agrees at 9 bases. The CDR3 covers 16 residues. Per germline, CDR1 SGHTA and CDR2 FQGNSA. V was pared by 4 bases and J by 7 bases, with 10 bases of the junction left unmatched.

The V gene is TRBV5-1, the J gene TRBJ1-3; a weak D match, TRBD1 (5 bases). From germline, CDR1 is SGHRS and CDR2 YFSETQ. The CDR3 sequence is 14 residues long. V was cut by 4 bases and J by 0 bases, with 8 bases left in between. CDR3 coding DNA: TGCGCCAGCAGCCAGGGAGACTCTGGAAACACCATATATTTT. It translates to CASSQGDSGNTIYF.

This sequence joins TRBV6-9 and TRBJ1-6; possibly TRBD1 for D (6 bases). The CDR3 length is 14 residues. V was pared by 3 bases and J by 8 bases, with 11 bases between. CDR1 is MNHGY and CDR2 is SVAAGI in the germline V gene. CDR3 sequence reads: CASSYEDSYSPLHF. CDR3 nucleotides: TGTGCCAGCAGTTACGAGGACAGTTATTCACCCCTCCACTTT.

This clonotype was recorded many times. This chain uses TRBV30 with TRBJ1-3; possibly TRBD1 for D (6 bases). CDR1 is GTSNPN and CDR2 is SVGIG in the germline V gene (reference sequence). This CDR3 is 14 amino acids long. Trimming took off 3 bases at V and 4 bases at J, with 13 bases between the two ends. The CDR3 sequence is CAWSLTGIGNTIYF. In nucleotides, the CDR3 is TGTGCCTGGAGCCTAACAGGGATCGGAAACACCATATATTTT.

This clonotype was detected only a few times. The V gene is TRBV7-9, the J gene TRBJ1-1; D is unclear. The CDR3 extends over 14 amino acids. Per germline, CDR1 SEHNR and CDR2 FQNEAQ (reference sequence). Trimming took off 6 bases at V and 1 base at J, with 12 bases between the two ends. This CDR3 is CASSGQPRNTEAFF. DNA for the CDR3: TGTGCCAGCAGTGGTCAGCCCCGGAACACTGAAGCTTTCTTT.

The J gene is TRBJ2-6, the V gene TRBV10-3; maybe TRBD1 (6 bases). This CDR3 has 15 residues. Germline V CDR1 and CDR2: ENHRY, SYGVKD. Trimming took 5 bases from V and 1 from J, leaving 9 bases between them. The CDR3 DNA reads as TGTGCCATCAGTACAGGGATATCTGGGGCCAACGTCCTGACTTTC. It specifies CAISTGISGANVLTF.

The chain links TRBV20-1 to TRBJ2-3, with 10 nucleotides matching TRBD2. Germline V gene lookup returns CDR1 DFQATT and CDR2 SNEGSKA (reference sequence). V shed 6 bases, J shed 4 bases, and the junction held 10 bases outside the gene matches. The CDR3 extends over 15 amino acids. The CDR3 DNA follows: TGCAGTGCCATAGACTGGCTAGCGGGAGCAGATACGCAGTATTTT. This encodes CSAIDWLAGADTQYF.

This clonotype was picked up many times. The chain employs TRBV24-1 and TRBJ2-7; 9 positions agree with TRBD1. The V gene's germline CDR1 is KGHDR and CDR2 SFDVKD. There are 15 residues in the CDR3. V shed 4 bases and J 4 bases; nucleotides not matched to a gene: 7. As DNA, the CDR3 is TGTGCCACCAGTGACCCGGGACAGGGTTCATACGAGCAGTACTTC. It translates to CATSDPGQGSYEQYF.

This clonotype was detected many times. The V and J genes are TRBV20-1 and TRBJ2-1; 15 bases agree with TRBD2. Germline loops: CDR1 DFQATT, CDR2 SNEGSKA (reference sequence). The CDR3 runs to 16 residues. After removal of 1 base from V and 8 bases from J, the junction contained 6 bases not matched to a gene. The CDR3 protein is CSARGGLAGGRDEQFF. The CDR3 region has the DNA TGCAGTGCTAGAGGGGGACTAGCGGGAGGAAGGGATGAGCAGTTCTTC.

This clonotype was detected many times. The chain uses TRBV20-1 and TRBJ2-1; 10 nucleotides match TRBD2. Germline lookup yields CDR1 DFQATT and CDR2 SNEGSKA (reference sequence). This CDR3 has 14 amino acids. With 1 base clipped from V and 8 bases from J, the junction kept 5 bases outside the gene matches. The CDR3 region has the DNA TGCAGTGCTAGAGGACTAGCGGGCTTAGATGAGCAGTTCTTC. This encodes CSARGLAGLDEQFF.

The genes are TRBV5-1 and TRBJ2-1; 8 bases fit TRBD2. V was pared by 0 bases and J by 5 bases, with 7 bases of the junction left unmatched. The CDR3 loop spans 16 amino acids. Germline lookup yields CDR1 SGHRS and CDR2 YFSETQ. The CDR3 protein is CASSLGMNSGNNEQFF. The CDR3, as DNA: TGCGCCAGCAGCTTGGGGATGAATAGCGGGAACAATGAGCAGTTCTTC.

The V and J genes are TRBV7-9 and TRBJ2-6, with D perhaps matching TRBD1 (6 bases). This CDR3 contains 14 residues. Trimming took 6 bases from V and 7 from J, leaving 13 bases between them. CDR1 is SEHNR, CDR2 FQNEAQ, per germline (reference sequence). In DNA form, the CDR3 reads TGTGCCAGCAGGACAGGACAGAAAGCCAACGTCCTGACTTTC. Protein product: CASRTGQKANVLTF.

In this sample, this clonotype turned up a few times. The chain uses TRBV7-9 and TRBJ1-3; 9 nucleotides align to TRBD1. The CDR3 extends over 17 amino acids. Germline V gene lookup returns CDR1 SEHNR and CDR2 FQNEAQ (reference sequence). Germline trimming cut 5 bases from V and 1 base from J; bases unmatched to any gene: 9. Here the CDR3 reads CASSRKDRGQSGNTIYF. As DNA, the CDR3 is TGTGCCAGCAGCCGGAAGGACAGGGGTCAATCTGGAAACACCATATATTTT. Combining the CDR3 with reference TRBV7-9 and TRBJ1-3 gives the whole variable domain DTGVSQNPRHKITKRGQNVTFRCDPISEHNRLYWYRQTLGQGPEFLTYFQNEAQLEKSRLLSDRFSAERPKGSFSTLEIQRTEQGDSAMYLCASSRKDRGQSGNTIYFGEGSWLTVV.

This clonotype was seen repeatedly, ten times or more. The chain links TRBV11-2 to TRBJ2-3; TRBD1 aligns across 10 bases. V was clipped by 5 bases and J by 3 bases; unmatched bases: 11. The CDR3 totals 17 residues. The germline V gene has CDR1 SGHAT and CDR2 FQNNGV. Here the CDR3 DNA reads TGTGCCAGCAGCAGGGGACAGGGGCCCGCAGTTACAGATACGCAGTATTTT. This translates into CASSRGQGPAVTDTQYF.

The rearrangement uses TRBV5-1 and TRBJ2-5, with D possibly TRBD1 on 6 matching bases. This CDR3 comprises 13 residues. Between the trimmed V and J ends, which lost 5 bases and 4 bases, there was a span of 12 bases. The germline gives CDR1 SGHRS, CDR2 YFSETQ. The CDR3 DNA follows: TGCGCCAGCAGTCAGGGGAGTGGAGAGACCCAGTACTTC. It translates to CASSQGSGETQYF.